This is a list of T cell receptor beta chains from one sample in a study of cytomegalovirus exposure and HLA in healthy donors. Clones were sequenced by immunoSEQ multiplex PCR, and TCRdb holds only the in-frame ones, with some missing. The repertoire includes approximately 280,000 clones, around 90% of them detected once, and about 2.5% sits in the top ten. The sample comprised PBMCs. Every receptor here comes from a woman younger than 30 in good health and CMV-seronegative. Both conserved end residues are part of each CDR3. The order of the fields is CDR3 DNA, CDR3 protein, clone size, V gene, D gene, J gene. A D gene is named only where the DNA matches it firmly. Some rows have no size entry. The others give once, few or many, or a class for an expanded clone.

DNA: TGCGCCAGCAGCTTGGGACTAGCGATTGAGCAGTTCTTC; CDR3: CASSLGLAIEQFF; size: .; V: TRBV5-1; D: TRBD2; J: TRBJ2-1
DNA: TGTGCCAGCAGCGGACAGGGGGGCCAGCCCCAGCATTTT; CDR3: CASSGQGGQPQHF; size: .; V: TRBV27; D: TRBD1; J: TRBJ1-5
DNA: TGTGCCAGCAGCTTAGGGACATATGGCTACACCTTC; CDR3: CASSLGTYGYTF; size: .; V: TRBV14; D: .; J: TRBJ1-2
DNA: TGTGCCAGCAGTGAGCCCGGACAGGACCTATCACCCCTCCACTTT; CDR3: CASSEPGQDLSPLHF; size: few; V: TRBV25-1; D: TRBD1; J: TRBJ1-6
DNA: TGTGCCAGCAGCTTGGCAGGCGCCCTCACTGAAGCTTTCTTT; CDR3: CASSLAGALTEAFF; size: few; V: TRBV5-5; D: .; J: TRBJ1-1
DNA: TGTTCCAGCAGCTCTGCGACAGGGGACACTGAAGCTTTCTTT; CDR3: CSSSSATGDTEAFF; size: .; V: TRBV7-9; D: TRBD1; J: TRBJ1-1
DNA: TGCGCCAGCAGCTTGGATAGGGGCAGCTCCTACAATGAGCAGTTCTTC; CDR3: CASSLDRGSSYNEQFF; size: once; V: TRBV5-1; D: .; J: TRBJ2-1
DNA: TGTGCCAGCAGCGATTTTTCCGGGACAGGGGTTGGCTACACCTTC; CDR3: CASSDFSGTGVGYTF; size: few; V: TRBV11-2; D: TRBD1; J: TRBJ1-2
DNA: TGTGCCAGTAGTATGGCAATATTAGAGCAGTACTTC; CDR3: CASSMAILEQYF; size: .; V: TRBV19; D: .; J: TRBJ2-7
DNA: TGTGCCAGCTCACCACCGACAGTAGGAAGCTACAATGAGCAGTTCTTC; CDR3: CASSPPTVGSYNEQFF; size: .; V: TRBV18; D: .; J: TRBJ2-1
DNA: TGTGCCAGCAGCGTTGGGCGTGGAGAGGGCTCCTACGAGCAGTACTTC; CDR3: CASSVGRGEGSYEQYF; size: .; V: TRBV9; D: .; J: TRBJ2-7
DNA: TGTGCCAGCAGCTTAGCCTTGACTAGTTACTACAATGAGCAGTTCTTC; CDR3: CASSLALTSYYNEQFF; size: .; V: TRBV7-9; D: .; J: TRBJ2-1
DNA: TGTGCTAGTGGTCTATTCAGGGGAGTTGGCTACACCTTC; CDR3: CASGLFRGVGYTF; size: .; V: TRBV12-5; D: .; J: TRBJ1-2
DNA: TGTGCCAGCAGCCGCGGGACAGGGGGAGGGGAGACCCAGTACTTC; CDR3: CASSRGTGGGETQYF; size: once; V: TRBV7-3; D: TRBD1; J: TRBJ2-5
DNA: TGTGCCAGCAGTTCTACAGGGGGCCAAGAGACCCAGTACTTC; CDR3: CASSSTGGQETQYF; size: once; V: TRBV9; D: TRBD1; J: TRBJ2-5
DNA: TGCGCCAGCAGCCAAGAAAGCAGGGTAGGGGGAGAGTACACCTTC; CDR3: CASSQESRVGGEYTF; size: .; V: TRBV4-1; D: .; J: TRBJ1-2
DNA: TGTGCCAGCTCTAACGCAGGGGGACGGGTAAACGAGCAGTACTTC; CDR3: CASSNAGGRVNEQYF; size: few; V: TRBV6-5; D: TRBD1; J: TRBJ2-7
DNA: TGTGCCAGCAGCTTAACCCAGTCCGGGGAGCTGTTTTTT; CDR3: CASSLTQSGELFF; size: once; V: TRBV7-6; D: .; J: TRBJ2-2
DNA: TGTGCCAGCAGTTACTCGACGAGGGCAGATGGCTACACCTTC; CDR3: CASSYSTRADGYTF; size: .; V: TRBV6-6; D: .; J: TRBJ1-2
DNA: TGTGCCAGCAGTTACCAGGGAGGATATGGCTACACCTTC; CDR3: CASSYQGGYGYTF; size: .; V: TRBV6-5; D: .; J: TRBJ1-2
DNA: TGTGCCAGCAGCTTAGAGGGGGCCATCTACGAGCAGTACTTC; CDR3: CASSLEGAIYEQYF; size: .; V: TRBV7-9; D: TRBD1; J: TRBJ2-7
DNA: TGTGCCAGTAGTATACTAGCGGGAAAATACACCGGGGAGCTGTTTTTT; CDR3: CASSILAGKYTGELFF; size: .; V: TRBV19; D: TRBD2; J: TRBJ2-2
DNA: TGTGCTAGTGGTTTGGGGCCCCTATCGGTCAGGGTCGACATTCAGTACTTC; CDR3: CASGLGPLSVRVDIQYF; size: once; V: TRBV12-5; D: .; J: TRBJ2-4
DNA: TGTGCCATCAGTGATGCGGCAAGGGACTGGACTGAAGCTTTCTTT; CDR3: CAISDAARDWTEAFF; size: .; V: TRBV10-3; D: .; J: TRBJ1-1
DNA: TGCGCCAGCAGTGATCCGCCAGGGGGGCAGTTCTTC; CDR3: CASSDPPGGQFF; size: .; V: TRBV10-2; D: TRBD1; J: TRBJ2-1
DNA: TGTGCCAGCAGCTTAGCTAGGGGACTAGCGGGGGGAGGTAGGTCCTACGAGCAGTACTTC; CDR3: CASSLARGLAGGGRSYEQYF; size: .; V: TRBV7-6; D: TRBD2; J: TRBJ2-7
DNA: TGTGCCAGCAGCGTTTCTATAGGCGGAGCGGGGAGGACCGGGGAGCTGTTTTTT; CDR3: CASSVSIGGAGRTGELFF; size: once; V: TRBV9; D: TRBD2; J: TRBJ2-2
DNA: TGTGCCTGGAGGGGACTCTATGGCTACACCTTC; CDR3: CAWRGLYGYTF; size: once; V: TRBV30; D: .; J: TRBJ1-2
DNA: TGTGCCAGCAGTTACTCAGGGGAGGCAACTGAAGCTTTCTTT; CDR3: CASSYSGEATEAFF; size: .; V: TRBV6-5; D: .; J: TRBJ1-1
DNA: TGTGCCAGCAGCGTAGCTACGACTCCCAGGGGTAACTATGGCTACACCTTC; CDR3: CASSVATTPRGNYGYTF; size: once; V: TRBV9; D: .; J: TRBJ1-2
DNA: TGTGCCACCTCCCAATCCCCAGGGTTCGAGCAGTACTTC; CDR3: CATSQSPGFEQYF; size: .; V: TRBV27; D: .; J: TRBJ2-7
DNA: TGTGCCAGTAGTATAGTAGACGGCGGAATCACTGAAGCTTTCTTT; CDR3: CASSIVDGGITEAFF; size: few; V: TRBV19; D: .; J: TRBJ1-1
DNA: TGTGCCAGCAGCTTATATGTATGGGACAGGGCCCACTCTGGTAACACCATATATTTT; CDR3: CASSLYVWDRAHSGNTIYF; size: few; V: TRBV11-1; D: TRBD1; J: TRBJ1-3
DNA: TGCGCCAGCAGCTTGGCTACCTCCTACGAGCAGTACTTC; CDR3: CASSLATSYEQYF; size: .; V: TRBV5-1; D: .; J: TRBJ2-7
DNA: TGCGCCAGCAGCCAAGGAGGAAGCAATCAGCCCCAGCATTTT; CDR3: CASSQGGSNQPQHF; size: .; V: TRBV4-1; D: .; J: TRBJ1-5
DNA: TGTGCCAGCAGCTTGGGGGGGCGGGAGACCCAGTACTTC; CDR3: CASSLGGRETQYF; size: .; V: TRBV5-4; D: .; J: TRBJ2-5
DNA: TGTGCCAGCAGCTTTCTCTTCAGGATCCCTAGCGGGGTTACAGAGACCCAGTACTTC; CDR3: CASSFLFRIPSGVTETQYF; size: .; V: TRBV5-6; D: TRBD2; J: TRBJ2-5
DNA: TGTGCCAGCAGTTGGACAGGCCTGAATGAAAAACTGTTTTTT; CDR3: CASSWTGLNEKLFF; size: .; V: TRBV6-5; D: TRBD1; J: TRBJ1-4
DNA: TGTGCCAGCAGTTTCAGCGGGCTAGCGGGGAATGAGCAGTTCTTC; CDR3: CASSFSGLAGNEQFF; size: few; V: TRBV27; D: TRBD2; J: TRBJ2-1
DNA: TGTGCCAGCACCCACGGGGTCGGTACCGGGGAGCTGTTTTTT; CDR3: CASTHGVGTGELFF; size: .; V: TRBV27; D: .; J: TRBJ2-2
DNA: TGTGCCAGCAGCCCGATACAGGGCTCCTCTGGAAACACCATATATTTT; CDR3: CASSPIQGSSGNTIYF; size: .; V: TRBV14; D: .; J: TRBJ1-3
DNA: TGTGCCAGCAGTTACTTCGGCGGGTCCAACCAAGAGACCCAGTACTTC; CDR3: CASSYFGGSNQETQYF; size: .; V: TRBV6-5; D: .; J: TRBJ2-5
DNA: TGTGCTAGCAGTAGCCTAGGGGGGGACGCCCAGAGGACCCAGTACTTC; CDR3: CASSSLGGDAQRTQYF; size: .; V: TRBV7-7; D: .; J: TRBJ2-5
DNA: TGTGCCTGGACTAGCGGGGCCTACAATGAGCAGTTCTTC; CDR3: CAWTSGAYNEQFF; size: .; V: TRBV30; D: TRBD2; J: TRBJ2-1
DNA: TGCGCCAGCAGCCAGAGACAGGGGGGCTCCTACAATGAGCAGTTCTTC; CDR3: CASSQRQGGSYNEQFF; size: .; V: TRBV4-1; D: TRBD1; J: TRBJ2-1
DNA: TGTGCCAGTAGCCCAGGGTACTCCTACGAGCAGTACTTC; CDR3: CASSPGYSYEQYF; size: .; V: TRBV19; D: .; J: TRBJ2-7
DNA: TGTGCCAGCAGTTACTCGATTACGGGACAGGGGACTGAGCAGTTCTTC; CDR3: CASSYSITGQGTEQFF; size: .; V: TRBV6-7; D: TRBD1; J: TRBJ2-1
DNA: TGCGCCAGCAGCTTGGCCGGGGTTAATGAAAAACTGTTTTTT; CDR3: CASSLAGVNEKLFF; size: .; V: TRBV5-1; D: .; J: TRBJ1-4
DNA: TGTGCCAGCAGCATAACAGGTTTTTATGGCTACACCTTC; CDR3: CASSITGFYGYTF; size: .; V: TRBV27; D: .; J: TRBJ1-2